This TCR beta chain was identified in a study of CD8+ T cells in alopecia areata. Study-wide background: Once tofacitinib had been taken for 6 to 18 months, 6 months off drug followed.

Peripheral blood, together with lesional scalp punch biopsies, was collected from alopecia areata patients. Findings and limits, study-wide: An increase in clonality over normal scalp was evident in lesional scalp, especially alopecia totalis/universalis. Sequences from scalp samples also cover resident alphabeta T cells of normal skin.

The CDR3 runs to 13 residues. CDR1 and CDR2 from the germline V gene are SQVTM and ANQGSEA. V shed 5 bases and J shed 2 bases, with 12 bases lying between them. Sequencing templates came from extracted RNA that was reverse transcribed into cDNA. Sequencing was performed with immunoSEQ multiplex PCR; in TCRdb, only in-frame clones are kept and a portion is missing. The table lists about 12,000 clones, roughly three fifths of them singletons, with 10% to 15% in the top ten. A few counts support this clone. What it binds is unknown. The source is a human donor with alopecia areata. Material for sequencing was skin. The chain has TRBV29-1 and TRBJ2-5, with unresolved D. This CDR3 is CSVPPVSQETQYF. CDR3 DNA: TGCAGCGTTCCTCCGGTCAGTCAAGAGACCCAGTACTTC.